This is a list of T cell receptor beta chains from one sample in a study of Ad26.COV2.S vaccination and SARS-CoV-2 variants. Measured with immunoSEQ multiplex PCR; TCRdb has only the in-frame clones, and not every one. The data contain fewer than 900,000 clones, more than 70% of them singletons. This specimen consisted of peripheral blood, obtained in a trial of Ad26.COV2.S vaccine versus placebo. These receptors were obtained from a person between 18 and 60 years old who received the Ad26.COV2.S COVID-19 vaccine or a placebo. Each CDR3 is given with its conserved first and last residue. Each record gives: clone size, V gene, J gene, CDR3 protein. Rows may omit the clone size; those that give it use once, few, many or a size class.

NA	TRBV9	TRBJ2-2	CASSVVDRVVGELFF
NA	TRBV7-6	TRBJ1-1	CASSSGTGGPEAFF
once	TRBV10-3	TRBJ2-2	CAISEYSGGSNTGELFF
NA	TRBV7-2	TRBJ2-3	CASSFRGGADTQYF
NA	TRBV20-1	TRBJ2-1	CSASFAGVPPTNEQFF
NA	TRBV6-5	TRBJ1-5	CASSKQGGNQPQHF
NA	TRBV19	TRBJ2-3	CATRANVDTQYF
few	TRBV10-3	TRBJ2-3	CAISELPGQGTDTQYF
once	TRBV11-2	TRBJ1-1	CASSSINTEAFF
NA	TRBV5-6	TRBJ1-2	CASSKDRNYGYTF
NA	TRBV5-1	TRBJ2-7	CASRMSGGNNEQYF
NA	TRBV5-4	TRBJ2-1	CASSGSGLAGGIEQFF
NA	TRBV6-6	TRBJ2-1	CASRPTGGISYNEQFF
NA	TRBV5-5	TRBJ2-1	CASSSGIAGPEQFF
NA	TRBV2	TRBJ1-6	CASDTDWYSPLHF
once	TRBV21-1	TRBJ1-3	CASSKARRGRPGNTIYF
NA	TRBV19	TRBJ2-1	CASSISQADNEQFF